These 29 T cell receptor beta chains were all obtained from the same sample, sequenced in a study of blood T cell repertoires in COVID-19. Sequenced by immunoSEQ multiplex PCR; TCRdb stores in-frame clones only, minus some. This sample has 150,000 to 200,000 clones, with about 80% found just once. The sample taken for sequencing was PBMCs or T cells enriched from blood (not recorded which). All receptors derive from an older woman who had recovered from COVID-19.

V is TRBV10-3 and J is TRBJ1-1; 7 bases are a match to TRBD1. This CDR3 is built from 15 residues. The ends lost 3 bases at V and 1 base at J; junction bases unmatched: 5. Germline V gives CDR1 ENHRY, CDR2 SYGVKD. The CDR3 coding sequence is TGTGCCATCAGTGAACCCAGGGGGGAGAACACTGAAGCTTTCTTT. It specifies CAISEPRGENTEAFF.

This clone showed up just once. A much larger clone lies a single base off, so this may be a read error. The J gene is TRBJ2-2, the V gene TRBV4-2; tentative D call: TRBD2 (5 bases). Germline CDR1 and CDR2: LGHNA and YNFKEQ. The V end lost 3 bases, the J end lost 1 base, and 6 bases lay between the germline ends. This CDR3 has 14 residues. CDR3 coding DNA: TGTGCCAGCAGCCACGGGGTGAACACCGGGGAGCTGTTTTTT. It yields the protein CASSHGVNTGELFF.

The CDR3 nucleotides are TGTGCCAGCAGCCAAAGGTGGCTCGGCGGGGCAAACACCGGGGAGCTGTTTTTT. This codes for CASSQRWLGGANTGELFF. The rearrangement joins TRBV3-1 (or the pseudogene TRBV3-2) to TRBJ2-2; possibly TRBD2 for D (6 bases). V was shortened by 2 bases and J by 2 bases, with 18 bases between the two germline ends. The length of the CDR3 is 18 residues. Looked up from germline, CDR1 is LGHDT and CDR2 is YNNKEL (reference sequence).

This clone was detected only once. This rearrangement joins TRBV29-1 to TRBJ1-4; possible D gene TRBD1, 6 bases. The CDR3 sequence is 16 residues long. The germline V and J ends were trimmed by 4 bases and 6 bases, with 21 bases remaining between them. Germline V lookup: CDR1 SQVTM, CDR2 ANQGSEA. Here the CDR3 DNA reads TGCAGCGTTGTCGGGGCGGCCCCAGGGGATGATGAAAAACTGTTTTTT. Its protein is CSVVGAAPGDDEKLFF.

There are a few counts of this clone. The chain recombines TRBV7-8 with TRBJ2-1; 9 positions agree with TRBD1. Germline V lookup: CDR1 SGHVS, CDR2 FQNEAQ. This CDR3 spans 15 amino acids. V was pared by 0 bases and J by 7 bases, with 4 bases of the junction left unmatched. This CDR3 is CASSLAGGQGNEQFF. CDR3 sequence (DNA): TGTGCCAGCAGCTTAGCGGGAGGACAGGGGAATGAGCAGTTCTTC.

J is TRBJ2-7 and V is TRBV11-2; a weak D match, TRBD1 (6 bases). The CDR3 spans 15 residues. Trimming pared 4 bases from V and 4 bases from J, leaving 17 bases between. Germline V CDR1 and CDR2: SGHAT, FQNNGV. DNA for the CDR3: TGTGCCAGCAGCTGGGGGCTTCTAGGGGGATACGAGCAGTACTTC. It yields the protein CASSWGLLGGYEQYF.

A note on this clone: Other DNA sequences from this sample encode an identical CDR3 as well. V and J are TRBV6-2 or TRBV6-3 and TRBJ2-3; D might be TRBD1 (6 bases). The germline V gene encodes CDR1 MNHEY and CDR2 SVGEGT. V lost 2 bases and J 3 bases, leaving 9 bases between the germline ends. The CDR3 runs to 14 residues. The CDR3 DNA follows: TGTGCCAGCAGTTACGGGGGCCGAACAGATACGCAGTATTTT. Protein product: CASSYGGRTDTQYF.

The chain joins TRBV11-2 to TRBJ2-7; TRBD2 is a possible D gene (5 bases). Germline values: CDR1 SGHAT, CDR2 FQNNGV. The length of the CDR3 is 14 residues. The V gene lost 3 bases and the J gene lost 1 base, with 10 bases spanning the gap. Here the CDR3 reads CASSLSLASYEQYF. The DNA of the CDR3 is TGTGCCAGCAGCTTGAGCCTAGCTTCCTACGAGCAGTACTTC.

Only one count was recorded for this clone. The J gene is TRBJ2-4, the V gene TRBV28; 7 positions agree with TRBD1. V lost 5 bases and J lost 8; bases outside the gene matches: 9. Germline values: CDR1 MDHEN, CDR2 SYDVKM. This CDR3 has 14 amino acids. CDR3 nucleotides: TGTGCCAGCAGTACGACGACAGGGACGGACATTCAGTACTTC. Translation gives CASSTTTGTDIQYF. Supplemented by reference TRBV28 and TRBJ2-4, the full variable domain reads DVKVTQSSRYLVKRTGEKVFLECVQDMDHENMFWYRQDPGLGLRLIYFSYDVKMKEKGDIPEGYSVSREKKERFSLILESASTNQTSMYLCASSTTTGTDIQYFGAGTRLSVL.

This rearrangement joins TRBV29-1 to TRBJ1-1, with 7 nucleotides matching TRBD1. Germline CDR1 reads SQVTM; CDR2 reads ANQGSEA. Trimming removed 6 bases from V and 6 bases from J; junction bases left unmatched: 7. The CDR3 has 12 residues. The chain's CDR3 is CSVPTGVAEAFF. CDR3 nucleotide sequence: TGCAGCGTACCAACAGGGGTGGCTGAAGCTTTCTTT. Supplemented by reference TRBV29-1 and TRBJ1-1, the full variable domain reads SAVISQKPSRDICQRGTSLTIQCQVDSQVTMMFWYRQQPGQSLTLIATANQGSEATYESGFVIDKFPISRPNLTFSTLTVSNMSPEDSSIYLCSVPTGVAEAFFGQGTRLTVV.

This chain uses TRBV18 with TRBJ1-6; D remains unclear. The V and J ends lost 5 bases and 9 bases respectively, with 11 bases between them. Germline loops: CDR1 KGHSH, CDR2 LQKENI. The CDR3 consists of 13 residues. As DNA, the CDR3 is TGTGCCAGCTCAGGCTTTGGGCCTTCACCCCTCCACTTT. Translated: CASSGFGPSPLHF.

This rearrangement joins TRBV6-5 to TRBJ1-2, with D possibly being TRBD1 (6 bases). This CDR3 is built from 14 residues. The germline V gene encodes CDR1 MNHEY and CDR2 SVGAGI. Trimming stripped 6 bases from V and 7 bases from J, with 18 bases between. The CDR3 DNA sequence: TGTGCCAGCAGCGATACACTACAGGGCCGTGGCTACACCTTC. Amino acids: CASSDTLQGRGYTF.

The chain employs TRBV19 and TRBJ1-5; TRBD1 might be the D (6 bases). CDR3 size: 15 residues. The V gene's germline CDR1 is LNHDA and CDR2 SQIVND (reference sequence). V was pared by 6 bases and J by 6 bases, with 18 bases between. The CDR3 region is CASRALLGGAQPQHF. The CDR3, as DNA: TGTGCCAGTAGAGCCCTGTTAGGGGGGGCTCAGCCCCAGCATTTT.

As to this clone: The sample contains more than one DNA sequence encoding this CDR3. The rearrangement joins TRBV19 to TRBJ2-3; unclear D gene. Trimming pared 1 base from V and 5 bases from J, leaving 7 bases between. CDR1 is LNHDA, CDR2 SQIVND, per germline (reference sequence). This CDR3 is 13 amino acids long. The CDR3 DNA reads TGTGCCAGTAGTATAGGAGGTAGAGATACGCAGTATTTT. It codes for CASSIGGRDTQYF.

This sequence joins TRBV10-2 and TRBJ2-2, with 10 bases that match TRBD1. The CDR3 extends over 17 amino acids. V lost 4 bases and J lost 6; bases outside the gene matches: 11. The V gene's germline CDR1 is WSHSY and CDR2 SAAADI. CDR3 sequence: CASSVTGGAKGAGELFF. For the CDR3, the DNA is TGCGCCAGCAGTGTGACAGGGGGCGCGAAGGGTGCCGGGGAGCTGTTTTTT.

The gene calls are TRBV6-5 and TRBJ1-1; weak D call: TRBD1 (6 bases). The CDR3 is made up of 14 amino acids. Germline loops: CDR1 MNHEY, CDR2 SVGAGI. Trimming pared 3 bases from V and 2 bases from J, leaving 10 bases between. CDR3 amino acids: CASSYTGPNTEAFF. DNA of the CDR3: TGTGCCAGCAGTTATACAGGGCCAAACACTGAAGCTTTCTTT.

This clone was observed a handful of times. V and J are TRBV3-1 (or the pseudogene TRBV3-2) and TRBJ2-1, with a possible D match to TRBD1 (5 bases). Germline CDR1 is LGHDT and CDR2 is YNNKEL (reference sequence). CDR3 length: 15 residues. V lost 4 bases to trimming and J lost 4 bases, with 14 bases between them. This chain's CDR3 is CASSPEGARYNEQFF. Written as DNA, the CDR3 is TGTGCCAGCAGCCCGGAAGGGGCCCGTTACAATGAGCAGTTCTTC.

CDR3: CASSLFLGVSEAFF. The CDR3 DNA reads as TGTGCCAGCAGCTTGTTCCTCGGGGTTTCTGAAGCTTTCTTT. This sequence joins TRBV5-5 and TRBJ1-1; D gene unclear. The ends were cut back, 1 base at V and 6 bases at J, with 13 bases in the middle. This CDR3 contains 14 residues. The germline V gene encodes CDR1 SGHKS and CDR2 YYEKEE (reference sequence). The whole variable domain, remainder taken from reference TRBV5-5 and TRBJ1-1, is DAGVTQSPTHLIKTRGQQVTLRCSPISGHKSVSWYQQVLGQGPQFIFQYYEKEERGRGNFPDRFSARQFPNYSSELNVNALLLGDSALYLCASSLFLGVSEAFFGQGTRLTVV.

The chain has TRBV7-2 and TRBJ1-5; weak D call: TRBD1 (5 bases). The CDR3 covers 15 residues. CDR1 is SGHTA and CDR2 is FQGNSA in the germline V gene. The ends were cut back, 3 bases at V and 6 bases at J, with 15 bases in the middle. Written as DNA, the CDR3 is TGTGCCAGCAGCTTCGGGGGGTTAACGCGTCAGCCCCAGCATTTT. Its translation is CASSFGGLTRQPQHF. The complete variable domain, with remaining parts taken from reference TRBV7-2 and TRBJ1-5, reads GAGVSQSPSNKVTEKGKDVELRCDPISGHTALYWYRQSLGQGLEFLIYFQGNSAPDKSGLPSDRFSAERTGGSVSTLTIQRTQQEDSAVYLCASSFGGLTRQPQHFGDGTRLSIL.

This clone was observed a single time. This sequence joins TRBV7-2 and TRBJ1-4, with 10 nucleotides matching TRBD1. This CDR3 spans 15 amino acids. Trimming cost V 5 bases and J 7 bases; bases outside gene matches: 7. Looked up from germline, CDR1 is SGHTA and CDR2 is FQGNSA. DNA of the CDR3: TGTGCCAGCAGCGACCCGACAGGGGGCGCTGAAAAACTGTTTTTT. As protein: CASSDPTGGAEKLFF.

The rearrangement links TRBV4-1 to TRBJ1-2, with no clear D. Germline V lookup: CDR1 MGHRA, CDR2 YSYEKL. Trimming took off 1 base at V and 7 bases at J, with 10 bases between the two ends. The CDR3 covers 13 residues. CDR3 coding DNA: TGCGCCAGCAGCCAAGTTTTCGACACTGGCTACACCTTC. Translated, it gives CASSQVFDTGYTF.

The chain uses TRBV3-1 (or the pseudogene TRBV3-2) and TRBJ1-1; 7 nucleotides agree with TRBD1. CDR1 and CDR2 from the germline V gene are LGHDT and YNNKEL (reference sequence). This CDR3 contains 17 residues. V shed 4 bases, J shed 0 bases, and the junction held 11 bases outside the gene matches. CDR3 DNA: TGTGCCAGCAGCCGAGAACCAGGGGGGTGGGTGAACACTGAAGCTTTCTTT. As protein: CASSREPGGWVNTEAFF.

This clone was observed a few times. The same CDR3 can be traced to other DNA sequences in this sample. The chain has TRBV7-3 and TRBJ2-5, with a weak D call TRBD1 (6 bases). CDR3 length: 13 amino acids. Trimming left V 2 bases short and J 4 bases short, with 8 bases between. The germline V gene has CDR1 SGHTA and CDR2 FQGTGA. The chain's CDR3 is CASSLGGGETQYF. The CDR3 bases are TGTGCCAGCAGCTTAGGGGGCGGAGAGACCCAGTACTTC. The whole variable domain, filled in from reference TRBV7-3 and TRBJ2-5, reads GAGVSQTPSNKVTEKGKYVELRCDPISGHTALYWYRQSLGQGPEFLIYFQGTGAADDSGLPNDRFFAVRPEGSVSTLKIQRTERGDSAVYLCASSLGGGETQYFGPGTRLLVL.

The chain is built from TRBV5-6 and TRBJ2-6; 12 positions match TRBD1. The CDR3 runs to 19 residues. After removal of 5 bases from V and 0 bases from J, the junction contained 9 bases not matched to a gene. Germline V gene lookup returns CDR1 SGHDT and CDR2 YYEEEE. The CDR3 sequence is CASRVAGTGGRSGANVLTF. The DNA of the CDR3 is TGTGCCAGCAGAGTTGCCGGGACAGGGGGCCGCTCTGGGGCCAACGTCCTGACTTTC. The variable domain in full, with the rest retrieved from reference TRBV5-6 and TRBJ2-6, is DAGVTQSPTHLIKTRGQQVTLRCSPKSGHDTVSWYQQALGQGPQFIFQYYEEEERQRGNFPDRFSGHQFPNYSSELNVNALLLGDSALYLCASRVAGTGGRSGANVLTFGAGSRLTVL.

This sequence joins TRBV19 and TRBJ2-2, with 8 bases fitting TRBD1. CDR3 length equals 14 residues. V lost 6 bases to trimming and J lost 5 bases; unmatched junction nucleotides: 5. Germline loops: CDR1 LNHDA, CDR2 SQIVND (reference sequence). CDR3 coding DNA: TGTGCCAGTAGCGGGACAGGCTGGACCGGGGAGCTGTTTTTT. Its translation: CASSGTGWTGELFF. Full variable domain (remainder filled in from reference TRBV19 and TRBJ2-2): DGGITQSPKYLFRKEGQNVTLSCEQNLNHDAMYWYRQDPGQGLRLIYYSQIVNDFQKGDIAEGYSVSREKKESFPLTVTSAQKNPTAFYLCASSGTGWTGELFFGEGSRLTVL.

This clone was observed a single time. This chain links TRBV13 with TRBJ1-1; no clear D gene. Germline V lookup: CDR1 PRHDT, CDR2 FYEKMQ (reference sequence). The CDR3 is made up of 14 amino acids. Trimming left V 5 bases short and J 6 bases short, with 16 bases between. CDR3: CASSQLRVVAEAFF. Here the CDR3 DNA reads TGTGCCAGCAGCCAACTCCGGGTGGTCGCTGAAGCTTTCTTT.

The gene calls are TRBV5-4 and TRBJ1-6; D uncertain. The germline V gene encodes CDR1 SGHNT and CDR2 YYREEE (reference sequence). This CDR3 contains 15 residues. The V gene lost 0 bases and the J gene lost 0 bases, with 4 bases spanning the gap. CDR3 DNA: TGTGCCAGCAGCTTGGACAGCTCCTATAATTCACCCCTCCACTTT. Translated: CASSLDSSYNSPLHF.

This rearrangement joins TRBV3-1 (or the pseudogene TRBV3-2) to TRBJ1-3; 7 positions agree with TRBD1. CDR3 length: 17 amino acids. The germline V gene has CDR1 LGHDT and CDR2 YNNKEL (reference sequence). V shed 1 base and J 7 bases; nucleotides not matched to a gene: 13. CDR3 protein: CASSQGGQSFYGNTIYF. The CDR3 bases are TGTGCCAGCAGCCAAGGGGGACAGTCCTTTTACGGGAACACCATATATTTT.

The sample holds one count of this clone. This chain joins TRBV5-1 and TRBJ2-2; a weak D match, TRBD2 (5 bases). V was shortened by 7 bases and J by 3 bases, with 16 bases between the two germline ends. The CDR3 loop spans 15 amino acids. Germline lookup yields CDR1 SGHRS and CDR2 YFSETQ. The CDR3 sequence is CASQPGSGYTGELFF. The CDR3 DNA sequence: TGCGCCAGCCAACCGGGGTCCGGGTACACCGGGGAGCTGTTTTTT. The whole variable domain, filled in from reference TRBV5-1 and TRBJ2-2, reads KAGVTQTPRYLIKTRGQQVTLSCSPISGHRSVSWYQQTPGQGLQFLFEYFSETQRNKGNFPGRFSGRQFSNSRSEMNVSTLELGDSALYLCASQPGSGYTGELFFGEGSRLTVL.